These T cell receptor beta chains were read from a single sample in a study of T cell changes during pregnancy in multiple sclerosis. Using immunoSEQ multiplex PCR, the repertoire was profiled, and TCRdb retains in-frame clones only, with some absent. The repertoire includes about 84,000 clones, roughly 94% of them detected once, and roughly 0.93% sits in the top ten. The sample consisted of peripheral blood, taken in the second trimester of pregnancy. Receptor source: a female donor in good health, enrolled as a control in a pregnancy study. The CDR3 runs from the conserved cysteine through the conserved F or W. The D gene is left open where the match is weak. Size is stated for part of the rows, as once, few or many counts, or as a class when the clone is expanded.

CDR3 length,D gene,J gene,V gene,clone size,CDR3 DNA,CDR3 protein
15,TRBD2,TRBJ2-1,TRBV6-1,.,TGTGCCACCCCCCGACCGGGACTAGCGGGGAATGAGCAGTTCTTC,CATPRPGLAGNEQFF
13,.,TRBJ1-3,TRBV5-4,.,TGTGCCGAGGGTTCGGATTCTGGAAACACCATATATTTT,CAEGSDSGNTIYF
13,TRBD2,TRBJ2-7,TRBV2,.,TGTGCCAGCAGGGTAGGGACTAGCGTAGAGCAGTACTTC,CASRVGTSVEQYF
13,.,TRBJ2-1,TRBV5-4,.,TGTGCCAGCAGCTTTAACGGCTACAATGAGCAGTTCTTC,CASSFNGYNEQFF
16,.,TRBJ2-5,TRBV18,once,TGTGCCAGCTCACCACGTCTTGAGGGTCTCCAAGAGACCCAGTACTTC,CASSPRLEGLQETQYF
13,TRBD1,TRBJ2-1,TRBV5-1,few,TGCGCCAGCAGCTGGGACAGTTACAATGAGCAGTTCTTC,CASSWDSYNEQFF
13,TRBD1,TRBJ2-7,TRBV29-1,once,TGCGGGGTGTCCAGGGGGAGCTCCTACGAGCAGTACTTC,CGVSRGSSYEQYF
15,.,TRBJ2-1,TRBV6-6,.,TGTGCCAGCAGTTACGTGGGCCCGGTCGGCAATGAGCAGTTCTTC,CASSYVGPVGNEQFF
15,TRBD1,TRBJ2-1,TRBV6-5,.,TGTGCCAGCAGTCCGGGACAGGGGGGTTTGGATGAGCAGTTCTTC,CASSPGQGGLDEQFF
13,.,TRBJ2-3,TRBV25-1,.,TGTGCCAGCAGTGAAAACTCCGGAGATACGCAGTATTTT,CASSENSGDTQYF
13,TRBD1,TRBJ1-1,TRBV10-3,.,TGTGCCATCAGCGAAGGGGGCCCGGGCCAGGCTTTCTTT,CAISEGGPGQAFF
14,.,TRBJ1-5,TRBV9,.,TGTGCCAGCAGCCTCACGGAGCTCAATCAGCCCCAGCATTTT,CASSLTELNQPQHF
16,TRBD2,TRBJ2-3,TRBV28,once,TGTGCCAGCAGTGCCCCCGGCGGGAGGGACACAGATACGCAGTATTTT,CASSAPGGRDTDTQYF
14,.,TRBJ2-2,TRBV2,once,TGTGCCAGCAGGGACAGCCTTAACACCGGGGAGCTGTTTTTT,CASRDSLNTGELFF
13,.,TRBJ1-1,TRBV28,.,TGTGCCAGCAGTTTAGGCTGGGGAGCTGAAGCTTTCTTT,CASSLGWGAEAFF
15,TRBD2,TRBJ2-7,TRBV27,.,TGTGCCAGCAGCCTGGCTAGCGGGCCCGCCTACGAGCAGTACTTC,CASSLASGPAYEQYF
14,TRBD1,TRBJ1-1,TRBV27,.,TGTGCCAGCAGTTGGGACAGGGGTAACACTGAAGCTTTCTTT,CASSWDRGNTEAFF
15,.,TRBJ1-4,TRBV5-1,.,TGCGCCAGCAGCCCGCGGGGGGTCGAGGGTGAAAAACTGTTTTTT,CASSPRGVEGEKLFF
13,.,TRBJ2-7,TRBV28,.,TGTGCCAGCAGTTTACCGCGGGTAGAACCGCAGTACTTC,CASSLPRVEPQYF
13,.,TRBJ1-2,TRBV29-1,once,TGCAGCGTTGAGTTGCAGGGGAAAGGTGGCTACACCTTC,CSVELQGKGGYTF
15,.,TRBJ1-1,TRBV19,.,TGTGCCAGTAGTCGAGAAGACGCCTGGGCCACTGAAGCTTTCTTT,CASSREDAWATEAFF
16,TRBD2,TRBJ2-3,TRBV4-1,.,TGCGCCAGCAGCCGAACTAGCGGAGTTAGCACAGATACGCAGTATTTT,CASSRTSGVSTDTQYF
15,TRBD2,TRBJ2-3,TRBV29-1,.,TGCAGCGTTATGGGGACTAGCGGGAGAACAGATACGCAGTATTTT,CSVMGTSGRTDTQYF
16,.,TRBJ1-5,TRBV6-6,.,TGTGCCAGCAGCCGACATAGTGGAGGGTTTGATCAGCCCCAGCATTTT,CASSRHSGGFDQPQHF
15,TRBD2,TRBJ2-7,TRBV4-2,.,TGTGCCAGCAGCCAAGAAGCGGGAGGACCGGGAGAGCAGTACTTC,CASSQEAGGPGEQYF
15,.,TRBJ2-6,TRBV2,.,TGTGCCAGCTGTAGAGTATCTTTCGGGGCCAACGTCCTGACTTTC,CASCRVSFGANVLTF
19,TRBD2,TRBJ2-1,TRBV7-9,.,TGTGCCAGCAGCTTAGCGTGGACTAGCGGAGCTAGCTCCTACAATGAGCAGTTCTTC,CASSLAWTSGASSYNEQFF
15,TRBD1,TRBJ1-1,TRBV5-1,.,TGCGCCAGCAGCTTGGCCGCGGCAGGGGGGACTGAAGCTTTCTTT,CASSLAAAGGTEAFF
15,TRBD1,TRBJ1-1,TRBV25-1,.,TGTGCCAGCAGTGAAACCCAGGGGGCGGGCACTGAAGCTTTCTTT,CASSETQGAGTEAFF
15,TRBD2,TRBJ2-3,TRBV5-4,.,TGTGCCAGCAGGGCCGGGACTAGCGGCACAGATACGCAGTATTTT,CASRAGTSGTDTQYF
14,TRBD1,TRBJ1-2,TRBV28,few,TGTGCCAGCAGTCTAGGACAGGGCCGCTATGGCTACACCTTC,CASSLGQGRYGYTF